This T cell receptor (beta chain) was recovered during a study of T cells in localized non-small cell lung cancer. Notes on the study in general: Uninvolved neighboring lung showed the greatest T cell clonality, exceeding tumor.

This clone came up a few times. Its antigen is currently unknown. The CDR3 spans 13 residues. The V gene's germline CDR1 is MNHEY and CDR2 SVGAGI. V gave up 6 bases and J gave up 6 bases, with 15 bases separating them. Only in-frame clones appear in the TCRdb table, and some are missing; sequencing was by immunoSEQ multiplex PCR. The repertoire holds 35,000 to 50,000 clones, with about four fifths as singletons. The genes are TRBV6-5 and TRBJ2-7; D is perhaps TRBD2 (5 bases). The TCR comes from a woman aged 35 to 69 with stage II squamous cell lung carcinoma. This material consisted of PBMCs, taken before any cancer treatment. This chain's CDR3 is CASRASGSGEQYF. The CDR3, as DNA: TGTGCCAGCAGGGCTTCGGGGTCGGGCGAGCAGTACTTC.